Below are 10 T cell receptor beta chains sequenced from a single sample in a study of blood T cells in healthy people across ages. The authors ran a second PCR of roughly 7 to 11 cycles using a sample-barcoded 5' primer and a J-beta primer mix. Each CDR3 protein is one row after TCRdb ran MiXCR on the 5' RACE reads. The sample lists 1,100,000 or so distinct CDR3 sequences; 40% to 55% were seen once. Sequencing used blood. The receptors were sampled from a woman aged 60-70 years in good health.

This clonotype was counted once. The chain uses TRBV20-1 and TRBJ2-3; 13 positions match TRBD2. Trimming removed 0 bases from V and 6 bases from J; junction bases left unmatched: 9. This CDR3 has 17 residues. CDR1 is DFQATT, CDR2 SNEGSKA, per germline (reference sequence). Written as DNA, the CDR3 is TGCAGTGCTAGAGATCGAACTAGCGGGAGGGTGGGGGATACGCAGTATTTT. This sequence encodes CSARDRTSGRVGDTQYF.

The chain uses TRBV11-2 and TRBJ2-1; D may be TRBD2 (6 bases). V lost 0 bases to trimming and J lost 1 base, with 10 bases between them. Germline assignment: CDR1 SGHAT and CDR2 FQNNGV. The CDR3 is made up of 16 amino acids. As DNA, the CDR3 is TGTGCCAGCAGCTTAGAGGTGGGAGGTTCCTACAATGAGCAGTTCTTC. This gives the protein CASSLEVGGSYNEQFF.

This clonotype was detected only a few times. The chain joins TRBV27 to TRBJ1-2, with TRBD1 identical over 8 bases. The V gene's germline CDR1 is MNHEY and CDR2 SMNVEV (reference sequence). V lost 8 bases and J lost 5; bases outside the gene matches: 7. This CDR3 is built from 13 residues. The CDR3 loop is CASSGDRRYGYTF. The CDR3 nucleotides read TGTGCCAGCTCTGGGGACAGGAGGTATGGCTACACCTTC.

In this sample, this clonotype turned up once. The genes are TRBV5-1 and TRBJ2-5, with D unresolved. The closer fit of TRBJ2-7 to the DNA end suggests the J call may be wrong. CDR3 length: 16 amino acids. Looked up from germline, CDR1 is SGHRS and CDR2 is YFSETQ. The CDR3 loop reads CASSLEPARRLYEQYF. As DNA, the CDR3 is TGCGCCAGCAGCCTGGAACCAGCTCGCCGTCTTTACGAGCAGTACTTC.

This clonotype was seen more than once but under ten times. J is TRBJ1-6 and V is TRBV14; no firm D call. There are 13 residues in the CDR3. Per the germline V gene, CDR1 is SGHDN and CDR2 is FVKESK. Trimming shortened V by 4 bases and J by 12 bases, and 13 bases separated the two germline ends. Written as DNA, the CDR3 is TGTGCCAGCAGCCGATTACAGCGGGGACCCCTCCACTTT. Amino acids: CASSRLQRGPLHF.

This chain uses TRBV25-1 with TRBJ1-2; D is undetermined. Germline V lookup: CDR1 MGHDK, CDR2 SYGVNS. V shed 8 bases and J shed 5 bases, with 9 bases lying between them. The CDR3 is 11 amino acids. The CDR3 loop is CASLGPYGYTF. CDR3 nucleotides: TGTGCCAGCCTAGGCCCATATGGCTACACCTTC.

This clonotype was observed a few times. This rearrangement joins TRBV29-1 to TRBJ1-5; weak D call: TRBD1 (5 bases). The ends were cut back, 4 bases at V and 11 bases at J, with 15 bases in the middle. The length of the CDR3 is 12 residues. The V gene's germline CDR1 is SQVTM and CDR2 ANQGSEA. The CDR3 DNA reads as TGCAGCGTTGTAGACAGCCCCCACTCCCAGCATTTT. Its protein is CSVVDSPHSQHF.

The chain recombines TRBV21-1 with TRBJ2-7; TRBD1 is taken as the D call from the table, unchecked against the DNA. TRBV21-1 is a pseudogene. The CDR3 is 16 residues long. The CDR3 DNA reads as TGTGCCAGCACCAATCGGCCAGGGGGGGACTCCTACGAGCAGTACTTC. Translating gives CASTNRPGGDSYEQYF.

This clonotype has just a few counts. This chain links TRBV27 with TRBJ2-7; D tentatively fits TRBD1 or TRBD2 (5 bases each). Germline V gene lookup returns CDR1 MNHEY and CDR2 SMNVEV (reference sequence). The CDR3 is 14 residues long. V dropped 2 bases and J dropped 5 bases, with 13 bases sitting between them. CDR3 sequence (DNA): TGTGCCAGCAGTTTAGGGCCGGGACGGGACGAGCAGTACTTC. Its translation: CASSLGPGRDEQYF.

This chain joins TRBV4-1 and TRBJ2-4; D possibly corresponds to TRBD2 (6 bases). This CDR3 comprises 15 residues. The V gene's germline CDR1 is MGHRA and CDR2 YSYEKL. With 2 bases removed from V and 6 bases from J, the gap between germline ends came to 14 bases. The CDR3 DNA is TGCGCCAGCAGCCAACAAACGGGAGTTCTAAACATTCAGTACTTC. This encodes CASSQQTGVLNIQYF.